This is a list of T cell receptor beta chains from one sample in a study of T-cell memory formation after mild COVID-19. TCRdb ran MiXCR on the 5' RACE reads and lists one entry per CDR3 protein. The repertoire holds roughly 600,000 distinct CDR3 sequences, with over 15% as singletons. Material: PBMCs or a T cell subset sorted from them (not recorded which). Every receptor here comes from an adult woman who had mild COVID-19 (a few samples of this study predate the infection). Cell type and time point are not known. Each CDR3 is given with its conserved first and last residue.

TRBJ2-7,TRBV20-1,CSAPLIERGRYEQYF
TRBJ2-1,TRBV7-3,CASSLSVAGGSSYNEQFF
TRBJ2-2,TRBV24-1,CATSVRGSWNTGELFF
TRBJ2-3,TRBV29-1,CSVEVQALTDTQYF
TRBJ1-2,TRBV7-9,CASTETADYGYTF
TRBJ2-7,TRBV12-3/TRBV12-4,CASRPGTGGTYEQYF
TRBJ2-1,TRBV27,CASSSPRQGFSSDEQFF
TRBJ2-5,TRBV12-3/TRBV12-4,CASSLMGAQETQYF
TRBJ2-3,TRBV6-2/TRBV6-3,CASTSPPGLAGDTQYF
TRBJ1-1,TRBV10-2,CASSEVRMNTEAFF
TRBJ2-7,TRBV11-2,CASGRRFHEQYF
TRBJ1-5,TRBV7-9,CASAAFGEGISNQPQHF
TRBJ1-5,TRBV4-1,CASSHRPGQGSNQPQHF
TRBJ2-3,TRBV4-1,CASSRSGTAPYTQYF
TRBJ1-5,TRBV20-1,CSAMKGGTSNQPQHF
TRBJ2-1,TRBV13,CASSLDPQQGALDEQFF
TRBJ1-2,TRBV12-3/TRBV12-4,CASRGGQTNGYTF